A single sample is the source of the 8 T cell receptor beta chains below, sequenced in a study of T cell responses to AZD1222 COVID-19 vaccine (dated by TCRdb to about 2021). Sample time point, as interpreted from the label and publication: baseline before first vaccination. Libraries were constructed by the immunoSEQ multiplex PCR assay. TCRdb stores this immuneACCESS table with in-frame sequences only. Part of the clones is absent; in the studies checked, under half of the shortfall reflects unresolved V genes, and no reason is known for the rest. For this sample there are about 96,000 clones; 89% appear just once. Roughly 1.7% of the sample is held by the ten biggest clonotypes. The source was peripheral blood, collected on day 0 of AZD1222 vaccination. The receptor source for this set is an adult in good health.

The CDR3 DNA sequence: TGTGCCAGCAGCCCTTTTTTTAAAGGGAACACTGAAGCTTTCTTT. Its translation: CASSPFFKGNTEAFF. The chain employs TRBV11-2 and TRBJ1-1; D call uncertain. CDR1 is SGHAT and CDR2 is FQNNGV in the germline V gene. CDR3 length: 15 amino acids. Trimming took off 5 bases at V and 1 base at J, with 14 bases between the two ends.

This rearrangement joins TRBV19 to TRBJ1-2, with no clear D. The germline gives CDR1 LNHDA, CDR2 SQIVND (reference sequence). The CDR3 runs 13 residues. V shed 4 bases and J shed 6 bases, with 12 bases lying between them. As DNA, the CDR3 is TGTGCCAGTAGTAACCGGTATGAGAATGGCTACACCTTC. The encoded protein is CASSNRYENGYTF.

The rearrangement links TRBV27 to TRBJ2-5, with D possibly matching TRBD2 (5 bases). V lost 5 bases, J lost 0 bases, and 16 bases lay in between. The CDR3 loop spans 16 amino acids. The germline CDR1 and CDR2 sequences are MNHEY and SMNVEV (reference sequence). The CDR3: CASSPIGLANQETQYF. The CDR3 DNA reads as TGTGCCAGCAGTCCGATAGGGCTAGCTAACCAAGAGACCCAGTACTTC.

The chain joins TRBV7-9 to TRBJ1-4, with unresolved D. The V end lost 4 bases, the J end lost 2 bases, and 14 bases lay between the germline ends. Germline V CDR1 and CDR2: SEHNR, FQNEAQ (reference sequence). The CDR3 extends over 16 amino acids. The CDR3 is CASSSYRSSTNEKLFF. The CDR3 region has the DNA TGTGCCAGCAGCTCGTACCGTAGCTCTACTAATGAAAAACTGTTTTTT.

The chain joins TRBV9 to TRBJ1-4, with 7 positions matching TRBD1. V shed 0 bases, J shed 7 bases, and the junction held 18 bases outside the gene matches. This CDR3 has 19 amino acids. Germline loops: CDR1 SGDLS, CDR2 YYNGEE. The CDR3 loop reads CASSVGLLSGSTGSEKLFF. CDR3 nucleotide sequence: TGTGCCAGCAGCGTAGGGCTCCTCTCGGGCTCGACAGGGAGTGAAAAACTGTTTTTT.

J is TRBJ1-5 and V is TRBV5-5, with 10 bases aligning to TRBD1. The CDR3 is 16 residues long. CDR1 is SGHKS, CDR2 YYEKEE, per germline (reference sequence). The trim removed 3 bases at V and 7 bases at J, leaving 10 bases unmatched. In DNA form, the CDR3 reads TGTGCCAGCAGCTCCTTTGGGGACAGGGGAAAACAGCCCCAGCATTTT. Its translation: CASSSFGDRGKQPQHF.

V and J are TRBV24-1 and TRBJ1-1; possible D gene TRBD1, 5 bases. CDR1 is KGHDR, CDR2 SFDVKD, per germline. The CDR3 spans 13 residues. V lost 4 bases and J lost 10, with 15 bases in between. The CDR3 loop is CATSEGQGGGAFF. The CDR3 region has the DNA TGTGCCACCAGTGAGGGGCAGGGCGGAGGAGCTTTCTTT.

V is TRBV6-5 and J is TRBJ1-2; 12 nucleotides match TRBD1. Germline V gives CDR1 MNHEY, CDR2 SVGAGI. The CDR3 runs to 16 residues. The trim removed 3 bases at V and 5 bases at J, leaving 7 bases unmatched. CDR3 sequence (DNA): TGTGCCAGCAGTTATTCCGGGACAGGGGGCAGTTATGGCTACACCTTC. Translating gives CASSYSGTGGSYGYTF.